This T cell receptor (beta chain) was obtained from a study of T cell responses to AZD1222 COVID-19 vaccine. TCRdb's table, derived via immunoSEQ multiplex PCR, lists solely in-frame clones and lacks some. The sample carries about 81,000 clones, approximately 90% recorded once. The V end lost 5 bases, the J end lost 6 bases, and 5 bases lay between the germline ends. The germline gives CDR1 SGHTA, CDR2 FQGNSA. This CDR3 is 11 amino acids long. This receptor was taken from an adult in good health. The chain links TRBV7-2 to TRBJ2-1; D gene uncertain. Material: peripheral blood, obtained on day 0 of AZD1222 vaccination. CDR3 loop: CASSASNEQFF. The CDR3, as DNA: TGTGCCAGCAGCGCCTCCAATGAGCAGTTCTTC.